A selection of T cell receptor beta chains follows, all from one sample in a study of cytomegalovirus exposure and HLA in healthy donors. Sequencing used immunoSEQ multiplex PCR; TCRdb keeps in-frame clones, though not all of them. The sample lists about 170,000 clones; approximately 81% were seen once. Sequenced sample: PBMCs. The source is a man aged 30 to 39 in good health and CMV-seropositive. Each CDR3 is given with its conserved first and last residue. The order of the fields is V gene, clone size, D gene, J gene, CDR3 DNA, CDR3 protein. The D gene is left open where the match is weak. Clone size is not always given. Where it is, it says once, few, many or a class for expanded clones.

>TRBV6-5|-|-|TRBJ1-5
TGTGCCAGCAGTTACGTGGCAGGAGGTCAGCCCCAGCATTTT
CASSYVAGGQPQHF
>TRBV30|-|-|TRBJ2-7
TGTGCCTGGAGTGTACTCTACGAGCAGTACTTC
CAWSVLYEQYF
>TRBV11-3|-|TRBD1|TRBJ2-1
TGTGCCAGCAGCGAGGGGGCCAGCAGAGCTGAGCAGTTCTTC
CASSEGASRAEQFF
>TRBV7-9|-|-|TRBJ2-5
TGTGCCAGCAGCTTTGAACAGTCTCAAGAGACCCAGTACTTC
CASSFEQSQETQYF
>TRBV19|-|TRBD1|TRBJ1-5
TGTGCCAGTAGTATAGGTGGGACAGTAAGGCAGCCCCAGCATTTT
CASSIGGTVRQPQHF
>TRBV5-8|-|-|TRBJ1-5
TGTGCCAGCACCATTCAGGGGTTTAGCAATCAGCCCCAGCATTTT
CASTIQGFSNQPQHF
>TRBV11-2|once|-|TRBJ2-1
TGTGCCAGCAGCTCCCAGCGGAAATACAATGAGCAGTTCTTC
CASSSQRKYNEQFF
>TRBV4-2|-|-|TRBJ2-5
TGTGCCAGCAGCCAAGAATACGGGGGAGCGAGAGAGACCCAGTACTTC
CASSQEYGGARETQYF
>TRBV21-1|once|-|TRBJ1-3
TGTGCCAGCAGCATTCAGGTCTCTGGAAACACCATATATTTT
CASSIQVSGNTIYF
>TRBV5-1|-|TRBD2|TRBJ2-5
TGCGCCAGTAGCTCTGGCCTCCTAGCGGGAGGGCGGGAGACCCAGTACTTC
CASSSGLLAGGRETQYF